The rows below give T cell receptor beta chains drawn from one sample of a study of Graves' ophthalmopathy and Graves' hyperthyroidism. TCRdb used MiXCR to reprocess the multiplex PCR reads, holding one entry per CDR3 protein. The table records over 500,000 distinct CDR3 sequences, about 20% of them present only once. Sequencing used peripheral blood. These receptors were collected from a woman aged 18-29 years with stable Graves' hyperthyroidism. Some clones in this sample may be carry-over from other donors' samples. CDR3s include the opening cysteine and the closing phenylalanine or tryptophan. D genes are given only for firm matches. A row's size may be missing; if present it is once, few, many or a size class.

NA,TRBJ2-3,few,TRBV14,CASNGLRTDTQYF,TGTGCCAGCAACGGGCTACGCACAGATACGCAGTATTTT
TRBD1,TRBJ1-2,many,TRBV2,CASSIRQAGGSGNGYTF,TGTGCCAGCAGTATACGACAAGCAGGGGGCAGTGGGAATGGCTACACCTTC
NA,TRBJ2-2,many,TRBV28,CASSAGGPGTGELFF,TGTGCCAGCAGCGCTGGAGGGCCAGGTACCGGGGAGCTGTTTTTT
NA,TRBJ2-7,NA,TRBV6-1,CASLIGTGGSYEQYF,TGTGCCAGCTTGATAGGGACTGGAGGTTCCTACGAGCAGTACTTC
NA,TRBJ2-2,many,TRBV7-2,CASSLARGTGELFF,TGTGCCAGCAGCTTAGCCAGGGGCACCGGGGAGCTGTTTTTT
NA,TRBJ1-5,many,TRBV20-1,CSAVRGHGNQPQHF,TGCAGTGCTGTACGGGGGCATGGCAATCAGCCCCAGCATTTT
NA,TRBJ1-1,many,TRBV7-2,CASSLALTGTEAFF,TGTGCCAGCAGCTTAGCGCTTACAGGCACTGAAGCTTTCTTT
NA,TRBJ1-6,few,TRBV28,CASCPGHYNSPLHF,TGTGCCAGCTGCCCGGGACACTATAATTCACCCCTCCACTTT
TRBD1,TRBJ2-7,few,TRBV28,CASSFHRPGTGAHEQYF,TGTGCCAGCAGTTTCCACCGCCCTGGGACAGGAGCACACGAGCAGTACTTC
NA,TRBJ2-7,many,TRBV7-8,CASSLDSRAYEQYF,TGTGCCAGCAGCTTAGATAGCAGAGCCTACGAGCAGTACTTC
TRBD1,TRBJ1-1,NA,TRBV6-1,CASSAVRTGMDTEACF,TGTGCCAGCAGTGCAGTTCGGACAGGGATGGACACTGAAGCTTGCTTT
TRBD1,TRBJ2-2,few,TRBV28,CASTTGQGLAGELFF,TGTGCCAGCACTACAGGACAGGGGTTGGCCGGGGAGCTGTTTTTT
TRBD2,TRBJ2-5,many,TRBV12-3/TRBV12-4,CASSFRASGGTKETQYF,TGTGCCAGCAGTTTTCGGGCTAGCGGGGGGACGAAAGAGACCCAGTACTTC
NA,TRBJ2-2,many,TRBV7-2,CASSLVRGGELFF,TGTGCCAGCAGCTTAGTGCGGGGCGGGGAGCTGTTTTTT
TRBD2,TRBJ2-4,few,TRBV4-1,CASSQVSGREVGNIQYF,TGCGCCAGCAGCCAAGTTAGCGGGAGGGAAGTAGGAAACATTCAGTACTTC
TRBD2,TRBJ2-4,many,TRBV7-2,CASSLVAGGVNIQYF,TGTGCCAGCAGCTTAGTGGCGGGAGGGGTAAACATTCAGTACTTC
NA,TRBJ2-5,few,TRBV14,CASSQQSGWGAGETQYF,TGTGCCAGCAGCCAACAGTCGGGCTGGGGGGCCGGCGAGACCCAGTACTTC
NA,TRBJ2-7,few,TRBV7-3,CASSKDGEAYEQYF,TGTGCCAGCAGTAAGGACGGAGAGGCCTACGAGCAGTACTTC
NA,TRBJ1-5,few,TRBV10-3,CASSDVDGSNQPQHF,TGTGCCAGCAGTGATGTCGACGGTAGCAATCAGCCCCAGCATTTT
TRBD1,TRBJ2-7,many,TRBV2,CASSPGQGVFMDF,TGTGCCAGCAGTCCGGGACAGGGTGTTTTCATGGACTTC
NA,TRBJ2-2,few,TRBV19,CASIGVRTGELFF,TGTGCCAGTATAGGGGTGCGCACCGGGGAGCTGTTTTTT
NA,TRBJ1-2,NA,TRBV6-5,CASSYWGKGYTF,TGTGCCAGCAGTTACTGGGGGAAGGGCTACACCTTC
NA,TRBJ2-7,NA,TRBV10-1,CASSESPVREQYF,TGCGCCAGCAGTGAGTCACCAGTGCGCGAGCAGTACTTC
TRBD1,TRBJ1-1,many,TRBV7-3,CASSVTGGSEAFF,TGTGCCAGCAGCGTAACAGGGGGAAGTGAAGCTTTCTTT
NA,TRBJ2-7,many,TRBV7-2,CASSFATLFYEQYF,TGTGCCAGCAGCTTCGCCACACTCTTCTACGAGCAGTACTTC
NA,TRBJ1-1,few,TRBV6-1,CASRQGIESSEAFF,TGTGCCAGCAGGCAGGGGATCGAGAGCTCTGAAGCTTTCTTT
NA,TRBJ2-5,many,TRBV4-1,CASSQERVGHRLETQYF,TGCGCCAGCAGCCAAGAGCGCGTGGGACACCGGTTGGAGACCCAGTACTTC
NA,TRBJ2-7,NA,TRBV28,CASSYLFSYEQYF,TGTGCCAGCAGTTACCTCTTCTCCTACGAGCAGTACTTC
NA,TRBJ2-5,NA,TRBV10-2,CASILHIRVGETQYF,TGCGCCAGCATCCTTCATATTCGGGTCGGAGAGACCCAGTACTTC
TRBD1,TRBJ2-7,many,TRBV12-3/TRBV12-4,CASRSSWDRVHEQYF,TGTGCCAGCAGATCCTCCTGGGACAGGGTCCACGAGCAGTACTTC
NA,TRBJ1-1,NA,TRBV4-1,CASSQDSLLQGGTEAFF,TGCGCCAGCAGCCAAGATTCGCTCCTCCAAGGAGGGACTGAAGCTTTCTTT
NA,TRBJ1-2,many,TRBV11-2,CASSLEPNRPFYGYTF,TGTGCCAGCAGCTTAGAGCCCAACAGGCCCTTTTATGGCTACACCTTC
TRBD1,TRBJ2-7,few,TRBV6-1,CASRNRGEQYF,TGTGCCAGCAGAAACAGGGGCGAGCAGTACTTC
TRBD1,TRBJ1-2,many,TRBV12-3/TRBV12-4,CASSRTGGESGYTF,TGTGCCAGCAGCCGGACAGGGGGGGAGAGTGGCTACACCTTC